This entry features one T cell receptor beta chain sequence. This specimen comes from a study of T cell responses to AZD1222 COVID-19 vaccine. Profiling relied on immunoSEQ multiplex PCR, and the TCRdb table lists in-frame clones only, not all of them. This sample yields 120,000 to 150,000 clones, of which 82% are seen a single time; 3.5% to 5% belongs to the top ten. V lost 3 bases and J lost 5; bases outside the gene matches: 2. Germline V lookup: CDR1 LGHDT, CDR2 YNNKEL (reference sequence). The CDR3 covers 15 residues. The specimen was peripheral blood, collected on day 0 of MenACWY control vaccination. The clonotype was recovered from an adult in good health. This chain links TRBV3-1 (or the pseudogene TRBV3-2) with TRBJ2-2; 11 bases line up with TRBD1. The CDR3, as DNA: TGTGCCAGCAGCCAGGGACAGGGGGTAACCGGGGAGCTGTTTTTT. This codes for CASSQGQGVTGELFF.